One and the same sample provided the 9 T cell receptor beta chains below, sequenced in a study of OX40 agonist ivuxolimab in advanced cancers. Libraries were prepared by immunoSEQ multiplex PCR; TCRdb keeps only in-frame clonotypes and omits some of them. The data hold about 140,000 clones, with approximately 94% observed a single time. The sequences come from CD4+ or CD8+ T cells sorted from blood, collected in a trial of the OX40 agonist ivuxolimab. The source of these receptors is an adult with an advanced solid tumor such as melanoma, head and neck, liver or kidney cancer.

A word on this clone: The conserved phenylalanine or tryptophan is not found at the CDR3 terminus, so this likely reflects a read error. Because the CDR3's place on the DNA is in doubt, the DNA is left out and the CDR3 is given as listed by TCRdb. The chain combines TRBV18 with TRBJ1-5. The length of the CDR3 is 14 amino acids, counting both ends. Germline V gene sequence: CDR1 KGHSH, CDR2 LQKENI. CDR3 region: CASSPPWPGHYGIL.

The rearrangement joins TRBV5-4 to TRBJ1-3, with 9 bases fitting TRBD1. Germline V gene data show CDR1 as SGHNT and CDR2 as YYREEE (reference sequence). CDR3 length equals 15 residues. V trimming: 3 bases; J trimming: 4 bases; junction bases outside the gene matches: 5. In nucleotides, the CDR3 is TGTGCCAGCAGCTCCCGAGGACAGGGGGGAAACACCATATATTTT. It is translated as CASSSRGQGGNTIYF.

The chain uses TRBV7-7 and TRBJ2-5, with TRBD1 as a possible D gene (5 bases). CDR1 is SSHAT and CDR2 is FNYEAQ in the germline V gene (reference sequence). The CDR3 has 14 amino acids. Trimming removed 5 bases from V and 5 bases from J, with 15 bases in between. The chain's CDR3 is CASSPGSKGETQYF. The CDR3 DNA is TGTGCCAGCAGCCCCGGGTCGAAGGGGGAGACCCAGTACTTC.

CDR3 residues: CASSTLAGIYNEQFF. In DNA, the CDR3 is TGTGCCAGTAGTACCCTAGCGGGAATCTACAATGAGCAGTTCTTC. V and J are TRBV19 and TRBJ2-1; 9 nucleotides line up with TRBD2. CDR3 length: 15 residues. Germline trimming cut 4 bases from V and 3 bases from J; bases unmatched to any gene: 4. CDR1 LNHDA and CDR2 SQIVND come from the germline V gene (reference sequence).

The chain uses TRBV9 and TRBJ2-2; D possibly corresponds to TRBD2 (5 bases). The germline CDR1 and CDR2 sequences are SGDLS and YYNGEE. Trimming removed 0 bases from V and 5 bases from J, with 8 bases in between. CDR3 length equals 14 residues. For the CDR3, the DNA is TGTGCCAGCAGCGTAGCTCGGAGGACCGGGGAGCTGTTTTTT. It yields the protein CASSVARRTGELFF.

The CDR3 coding sequence is TGTGCCAGCAGTTACTCGCGGGAGTACAATGAGCAGTTCTTC. It translates to CASSYSREYNEQFF. This chain uses TRBV6-6 with TRBJ2-1; TRBD2 matches 7 bases. Trimming took 0 bases from V and 4 from J; bases not matched to a gene: 0. This CDR3 is 14 amino acids long. Germline CDR1 is MNHNY and CDR2 is SVGAGI (reference sequence).

This chain uses TRBV10-3 with TRBJ1-6, with 9 positions matching TRBD1. The junction had 14 bases not matched to a gene; V was cut back by 10 bases and J by 10 bases. The CDR3 loop spans 15 amino acids. The V gene's germline CDR1 is ENHRY and CDR2 SYGVKD. For the CDR3, the DNA is TGTGCCACCGAGGACAGGGGCAAAAGGGGATCACCCCTCCACTTT. Translating it yields CATEDRGKRGSPLHF.

The chain recombines TRBV4-3 with TRBJ2-7; either TRBD1 or TRBD2 may fit D (5 bases each). CDR1 is LGHNA, CDR2 YSLEER, per germline. This CDR3 spans 16 amino acids. Trimming took 3 bases from V and 1 from J, leaving 16 bases between them. Here the CDR3 reads CASSQGESTPSYEQYF. In DNA, the CDR3 is TGCGCCAGCAGCCAGGGGGAATCTACGCCGTCCTACGAGCAGTACTTC.

About this clone itself: Other DNA sequences in this sample translate to the same CDR3. The rearrangement uses TRBV28 and TRBJ2-6, with D possibly matching TRBD1 (6 bases). Germline lookup yields CDR1 MDHEN and CDR2 SYDVKM. The germline V and J ends were trimmed by 6 bases and 0 bases, with 9 bases remaining between them. This CDR3 has 15 residues. This CDR3 is CASSLGGSGANVLTF. The CDR3 nucleotides read TGTGCCAGCAGCTTAGGGGGCTCTGGGGCCAACGTCCTGACTTTC.